The rows below give T cell receptor beta chains drawn from one sample of a study of CD8 T cells in ankylosing spondylitis. TCRdb ran MiXCR on the 5' RACE reads and lists one entry per CDR3 protein. The sample comprises around 770,000 distinct CDR3 sequences, around 20% of which are singletons, and around a fifth rests with the top ten. The sample consisted of blood, either unsorted or a sorted T cell fraction (not recorded which). Receptor source: a male donor with ankylosing spondylitis. Both conserved end residues are part of each CDR3. A D gene is named only where the DNA matches it firmly. Clone size, where shown, is once, few, many, or a class for clones that have expanded.

>.|.|TRBJ2-3|TRBV2|15
CASSPGRGFQDTQYF
TGTGCCAGCAGCCCCGGACGGGGATTCCAAGATACGCAGTATTTT
>.|.|TRBJ1-2|TRBV3-1|12
CASSPGSRGYTF
TGTGCCAGCAGCCCCGGATCGAGGGGCTACACCTTC
>TRBD2|few|TRBJ2-2|TRBV20-1|18
CSARDWSSGRENTGELFF
TGCAGTGCTAGAGATTGGTCTAGCGGGAGGGAGAACACCGGGGAGCTGTTTTTT
>TRBD1|.|TRBJ2-7|TRBV6-5|15
CASSYSTGDPYEQYF
TGTGCCAGCAGTTACTCGACAGGGGACCCCTACGAGCAGTACTTC
>.|few|TRBJ2-3|TRBV5-1|18
CASSLAVNLVLGTDTQYF
TGCGCCAGCAGCTTGGCCGTCAATTTGGTCCTGGGCACAGATACGCAGTATTTT
>.|few|TRBJ1-2|TRBV6-5|15
CASSFSGHLIYGYTF
TGTGCCAGCAGTTTTTCGGGACACCTTATCTATGGCTACACCTTC
>TRBD2|.|TRBJ2-3|TRBV14|20
CASSLAGFRLGGRAPDTQYF
TGTGCCAGCAGCCTCGCGGGATTTCGGCTGGGCGGGAGGGCCCCAGATACGCAGTATTTT
>TRBD1|.|TRBJ1-4|TRBV30|15
CAWGTVDRVDEKLFF
TGTGCCTGGGGGACTGTCGACAGGGTGGATGAAAAACTGTTTTTT
>TRBD2|.|TRBJ2-1|TRBV6-6|13
CASSISGPPEQFF
TGTGCCAGCTCGATTAGCGGGCCGCCTGAGCAGTTCTTC
>.|few|TRBJ2-1|TRBV12-3/TRBV12-4|14
CASSLRAKYNEQFF
TGTGCCAGCAGTCTAAGGGCCAAGTACAATGAGCAGTTCTTC
>TRBD1|few|TRBJ1-2|TRBV25-1|13
CASSQGANYGYTF
TGTGCCAGCAGTCAGGGGGCCAACTATGGCTACACCTTC
>TRBD2|.|TRBJ2-1|TRBV7-2|15
CASSLIAGSYNEQFF
TGTGCCAGCAGCCTAATAGCGGGATCCTACAATGAGCAGTTCTTC
>TRBD2|.|TRBJ2-1|TRBV4-3|15
CASSQELAGDFEQFF
TGCGCCAGCAGCCAAGAACTAGCGGGAGATTTTGAGCAGTTCTTC
>.|.|TRBJ1-4|TRBV13|15
CASSPSEATNEKLFF
TGTGCCAGCAGCCCATCGGAGGCAACTAATGAAAAACTGTTTTTT
>.|few|TRBJ2-7|TRBV3-1|15
CASSQGPYRVNEQYF
TGTGCCAGCAGCCAAGGACCATACCGGGTTAACGAGCAGTACTTC
>TRBD1|.|TRBJ2-1|TRBV5-4|15
CASSLGPQGPNEQFF
TGTGCCAGCAGCTTGGGGCCACAGGGGCCCAATGAGCAGTTCTTC
>.|few|TRBJ2-1|TRBV21-1|15
CASSNPGQLSNEQFF
TGTGCCAGCAGCAACCCGGGACAGCTGAGCAATGAGCAGTTCTTC
>TRBD1|.|TRBJ2-1|TRBV4-1|15
CASSQTGTGSFEQFF
TGCGCCAGCAGCCAAACCGGGACAGGGTCGTTTGAGCAGTTCTTC
>TRBD1|.|TRBJ2-7|TRBV4-3|15
CASSQEQGSPYEQYF
TGCGCCAGCAGCCAAGAACAGGGGTCCCCCTACGAGCAGTACTTC
>TRBD1|.|TRBJ2-1|TRBV6-2/TRBV6-3|14
CASSTGGSNNEQFF
TGTGCCAGCAGCACAGGGGGCTCCAACAATGAGCAGTTCTTC
>TRBD1|few|TRBJ2-3|TRBV4-1|15
CASSQLDRDTDTQYF
TGCGCCAGCAGCCAACTTGACAGGGACACAGATACGCAGTATTTT
>.|few|TRBJ2-1|TRBV30|13
CAWRKNLGIEQFF
TGTGCCTGGAGAAAGAACCTGGGGATTGAGCAGTTCTTC
>TRBD1|few|TRBJ1-1|TRBV3-1|13
CASSGRTGILAFF
TGTGCCAGCAGCGGACGGACAGGGATTTTGGCTTTCTTT
>.|few|TRBJ1-5|TRBV10-3|17
CAISAGTGGLGNQPQHF
TGTGCCATCAGTGCCGGGACGGGAGGATTAGGCAATCAGCCCCAGCATTTT
>.|once|TRBJ1-5|TRBV29-1|13
CSVATGPTQPQHF
TGCAGCGTTGCTACGGGGCCTACTCAGCCCCAGCATTTT
>TRBD2|few|TRBJ2-7|TRBV20-1|15
CSAKTSGRGAYEQYF
TGCAGTGCTAAAACTAGCGGGAGAGGGGCCTACGAGCAGTACTTC
>TRBD2|.|TRBJ2-1|TRBV20-1|14
CSASGTRVYNEQFF
TGCAGTGCTAGCGGGACTAGAGTATACAATGAGCAGTTCTTC
>.|few|TRBJ2-3|TRBV25-1|14
CASSEPTESDTQYF
TGTGCCAGCAGTGAACCCACCGAATCGGATACGCAGTATTTT
>.|.|TRBJ1-2|TRBV12-3/TRBV12-4|14
CASRPQGIIYGYTF
TGTGCCAGCAGACCCCAGGGGATAATTTATGGCTACACCTTC
>TRBD1|few|TRBJ1-2|TRBV2|13
CASSEGQYYGYTF
TGTGCCAGCAGTGAGGGACAGTACTATGGCTACACCTTC
>.|many|TRBJ2-3|TRBV5-6|15
CASSLSPAGADTQYF
TGTGCCAGCAGCTTATCCCCAGCGGGTGCTGATACGCAGTATTTT
>TRBD1|few|TRBJ2-7|TRBV20-1|14
CSARDQTGAYEQYF
TGCAGTGCTAGAGACCAGACAGGGGCCTACGAGCAGTACTTC
>.|.|TRBJ1-2|TRBV12-3/TRBV12-4|14
CATFTGSLSYGYTF
TGTGCCACATTTACAGGGTCGCTTTCCTATGGCTACACCTTC
>TRBD2|many|TRBJ2-7|TRBV20-1|14
CSASIPSGSYEQYF
TGCAGTGCTAGTATCCCTAGCGGGTCCTACGAGCAGTACTTC
>.|few|TRBJ2-5|TRBV20-1|13
CSAGDTHQETQYF
TGCAGTGCTGGGGACACCCACCAAGAGACCCAGTACTTC
>TRBD1|few|TRBJ1-1|TRBV29-1|13
CSPRGLGNTEAFF
TGCAGCCCCAGGGGGCTGGGGAACACTGAAGCTTTCTTT
>.|many|TRBJ2-7|TRBV29-1|11
CSVGQNYEQYF
TGCAGCGTTGGACAGAACTACGAGCAGTACTTC
>TRBD1|few|TRBJ2-1|TRBV7-2|15
CASKIDRGSYNEQFF
TGTGCCAGCAAGATAGACAGGGGGTCGTACAATGAGCAGTTCTTC
>.|.|TRBJ2-5|TRBV7-9|15
CASSSNPLGEETQYF
TGTGCCAGCAGCTCCAACCCGCTAGGGGAAGAGACCCAGTACTTC
>TRBD2|.|TRBJ2-6|TRBV28|17
CASSLGGVLSGANVLTF
TGTGCCAGCTCCCTGGGAGGGGTCCTCTCTGGGGCCAACGTCCTGACTTTC
>.|.|TRBJ2-3|TRBV27|14
CASSSVGGTDTQYF
TGTGCCAGCAGTTCCGTCGGAGGCACAGATACGCAGTATTTT
>TRBD1|few|TRBJ2-4|TRBV20-1|15
CSARRQGVTKNIQYF
TGCAGTGCTAGGAGGCAGGGGGTTACCAAAAACATTCAGTACTTC
>TRBD1|.|TRBJ1-5|TRBV20-1|16
CSALGWDRVSNQPQHF
TGCAGTGCCCTCGGGTGGGACAGGGTTAGCAATCAGCCCCAGCATTTT
>.|.|TRBJ2-3|TRBV7-2|16
CASSLVSARATDTQYF
TGTGCCAGCAGCTTAGTGTCGGCCAGGGCGACAGATACGCAGTATTTT
>.|.|TRBJ1-1|TRBV21-1|16
CASSKRRTGVNTEAFF
TGTGCCAGCAGCAAAAGGCGGACAGGTGTGAACACTGAAGCTTTCTTT
>.|many|TRBJ2-3|TRBV7-2|13
CASSPWSTDTQYF
TGTGCCAGCAGCCCCTGGAGTACAGATACGCAGTATTTT